This entry is about one T cell receptor beta chain. Its cognate antigen is unknown. The CDR3 runs to 15 residues. V lost 0 bases and J lost 0, with 9 bases in between. CDR1 is SGHTS and CDR2 is YDEGEE in the germline V gene. These data come from a study of a mutant IDH1 vaccine in newly diagnosed glioma. Whole-study context: Treated patients had a mean age of about 44 years and a sex split that was around 60% male and 37.5% female. Visit timing is recorded as week 35 for V12 and week 47 for V13. Notes on the study in general: Across multiple MHC alleles, 93.3% of patients had vaccine-induced responses. There seemed to be no relation between pseudoprogression and changes in top peripheral T cell clonotypes.

Time point given: week 35, safety follow-up. With topical imiquimod, each dose of the vaccine consisted of 300 ug of mutant IDH1 20-mer peptide. Produced via immunoSEQ multiplex PCR; TCRdb's table is partial and in-frame only. The sample lists 25,000 to 30,000 clones, about three quarters occurring once. J is TRBJ1-1 and V is TRBV5-8; D ambiguous. Here the sequenced sample was PBMCs, taken from a glioma patient whose treatment included an IDH1 peptide vaccine. This sequence originates from a man aged 50 or older with glioma. The CDR3 is CASSLAPGLNTEAFF. DNA for the CDR3: TGTGCCAGCAGCTTGGCACCCGGGTTGAACACTGAAGCTTTCTTT. The full variable domain, completed using reference TRBV5-8 and TRBJ1-1, is EAGVTQSPTHLIKTRGQQATLRCSPISGHTSVYWYQQALGLGLQFLLWYDEGEERNRGNFPPRFSGRQFPNYSSELNVNALELEDSALYLCASSLAPGLNTEAFFGQGTRLTVV.